A selection of T cell receptor beta chains follows, all from one sample in a study of cytomegalovirus exposure and HLA in healthy donors. The repertoire was sequenced with immunoSEQ multiplex PCR; TCRdb's copy has only in-frame clones and lacks some. The sample has around 200,000 clones, more than 75% seen once; the top ten hold about 0.78%. The sequenced sample consisted of PBMCs. The source is a woman between 18 and 30 years old in good health and CMV-seronegative. Each CDR3 is given with its conserved first and last residue. The order of the fields is V gene, J gene, CDR3 protein.

TRBV2	TRBJ2-7	CASSEEDYEQYF
TRBV6-6	TRBJ2-7	CASSYPLQAGIHEQYF
TRBV19	TRBJ2-1	CASSLSYAVLGNNNEQFF
TRBV13	TRBJ2-3	CASSRTSGGADTQYF
TRBV6-5	TRBJ1-5	CASSYRGNQPQHF
TRBV5-1	TRBJ2-5	CASSLGDEQYF
TRBV9	TRBJ2-7	CASSVSGLAYEQYF
TRBV18	TRBJ1-1	CASSPLPQIQNTEAFF
TRBV5-6	TRBJ1-4	CASSLALGGNEKLFF
TRBV6-4	TRBJ1-5	CASSDFGEGPQHF
TRBV6-5	TRBJ2-1	CASSYATSGGRDEQFF
TRBV19	TRBJ2-7	CASSITWAHNPREQYF
TRBV7-6	TRBJ1-4	CASTQTGGNSNEKLFF
TRBV2	TRBJ1-2	CASSEKVTGGF
TRBV9	TRBJ2-1	CASATSGYNEQFF
TRBV7-2	TRBJ1-5	CASSLTEDQPQHF
TRBV15	TRBJ1-4	CATSSGTAPYGFEKLFF
TRBV5-1	TRBJ2-3	CASSFTQDTQYF